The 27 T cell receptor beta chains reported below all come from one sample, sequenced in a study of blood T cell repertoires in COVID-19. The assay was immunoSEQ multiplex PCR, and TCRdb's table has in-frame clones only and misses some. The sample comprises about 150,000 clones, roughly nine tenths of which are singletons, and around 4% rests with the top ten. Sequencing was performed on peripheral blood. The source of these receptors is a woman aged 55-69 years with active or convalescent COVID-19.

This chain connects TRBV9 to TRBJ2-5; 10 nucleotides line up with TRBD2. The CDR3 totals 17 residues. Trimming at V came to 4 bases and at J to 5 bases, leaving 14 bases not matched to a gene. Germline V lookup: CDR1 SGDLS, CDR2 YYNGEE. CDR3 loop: CASSPGAAGGPDETQYF. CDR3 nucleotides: TGTGCCAGCAGCCCCGGGGCAGCGGGGGGGCCCGATGAGACCCAGTACTTC.

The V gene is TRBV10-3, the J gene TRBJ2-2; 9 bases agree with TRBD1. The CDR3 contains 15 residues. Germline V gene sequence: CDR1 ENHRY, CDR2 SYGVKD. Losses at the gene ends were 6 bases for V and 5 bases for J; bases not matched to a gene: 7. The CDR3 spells CAISLTGGETGELFF. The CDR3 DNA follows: TGTGCCATCAGCCTAACAGGGGGCGAAACCGGGGAGCTGTTTTTT.

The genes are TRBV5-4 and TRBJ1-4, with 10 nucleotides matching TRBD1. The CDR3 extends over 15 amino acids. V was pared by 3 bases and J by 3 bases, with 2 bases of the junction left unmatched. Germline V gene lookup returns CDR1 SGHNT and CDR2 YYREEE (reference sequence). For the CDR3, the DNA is TGTGCCAGCAGCTCAGACAGGGGGCCTAATGAAAAACTGTTTTTT. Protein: CASSSDRGPNEKLFF.

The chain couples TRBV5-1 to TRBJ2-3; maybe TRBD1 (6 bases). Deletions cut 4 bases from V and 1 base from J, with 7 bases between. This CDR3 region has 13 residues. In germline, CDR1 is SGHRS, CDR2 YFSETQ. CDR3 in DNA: TGCGCCAGCAGCCGACAGGGCACAGATACGCAGTATTTT. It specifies CASSRQGTDTQYF.

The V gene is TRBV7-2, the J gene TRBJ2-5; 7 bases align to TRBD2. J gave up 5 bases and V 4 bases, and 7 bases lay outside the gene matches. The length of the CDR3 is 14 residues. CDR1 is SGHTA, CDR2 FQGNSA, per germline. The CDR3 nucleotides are TGTGCCAGCAGCTCGGCCGGGGGGTTTGAGACCCAGTACTTC. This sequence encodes CASSSAGGFETQYF. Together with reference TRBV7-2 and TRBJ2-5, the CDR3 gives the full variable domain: GAGVSQSPSNKVTEKGKDVELRCDPISGHTALYWYRQSLGQGLEFLIYFQGNSAPDKSGLPSDRFSAERTGGSVSTLTIQRTQQEDSAVYLCASSSAGGFETQYFGPGTRLLVL.

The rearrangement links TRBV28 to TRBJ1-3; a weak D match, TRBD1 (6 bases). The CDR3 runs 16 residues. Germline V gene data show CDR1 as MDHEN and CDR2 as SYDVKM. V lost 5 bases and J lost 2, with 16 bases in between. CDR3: CASSLKTRGTGNTIYF. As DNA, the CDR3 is TGTGCCAGCAGTCTAAAGACCAGGGGTACTGGAAACACCATATATTTT.

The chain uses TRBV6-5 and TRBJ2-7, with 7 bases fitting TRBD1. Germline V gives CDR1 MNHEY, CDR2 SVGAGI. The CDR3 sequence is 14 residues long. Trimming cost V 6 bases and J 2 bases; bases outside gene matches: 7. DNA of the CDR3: TGTGCCAGCAGCTGGGCCACAGGGGCCTACGAGCAGTACTTC. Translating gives CASSWATGAYEQYF.

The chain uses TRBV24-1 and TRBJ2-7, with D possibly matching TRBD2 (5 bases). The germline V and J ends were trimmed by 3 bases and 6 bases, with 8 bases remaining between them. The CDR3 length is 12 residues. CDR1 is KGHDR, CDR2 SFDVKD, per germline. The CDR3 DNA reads TGTGCCACCAGTGATGGCCGGGGCGAGCAGTACTTC. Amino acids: CATSDGRGEQYF.

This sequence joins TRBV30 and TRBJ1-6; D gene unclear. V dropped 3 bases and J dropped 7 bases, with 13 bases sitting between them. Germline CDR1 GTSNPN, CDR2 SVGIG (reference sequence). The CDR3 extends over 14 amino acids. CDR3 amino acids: CAWSPGRENSPLHF. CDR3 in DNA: TGTGCCTGGAGCCCCGGTCGAGAAAATTCACCCCTCCACTTT.

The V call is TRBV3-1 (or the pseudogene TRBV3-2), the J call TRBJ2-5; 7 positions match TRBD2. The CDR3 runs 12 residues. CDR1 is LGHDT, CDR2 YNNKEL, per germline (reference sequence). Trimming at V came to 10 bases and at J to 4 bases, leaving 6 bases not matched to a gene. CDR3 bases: TGTGCCACCAGTGGGACTACAGAGACCCAGTACTTC. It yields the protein CATSGTTETQYF.

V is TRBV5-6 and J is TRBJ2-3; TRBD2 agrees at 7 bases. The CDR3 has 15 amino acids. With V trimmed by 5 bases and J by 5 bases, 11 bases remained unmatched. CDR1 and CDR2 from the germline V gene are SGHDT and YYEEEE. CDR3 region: CASSRNGGNEDTQYF. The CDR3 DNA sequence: TGTGCCAGCAGTCGCAACGGGGGGAATGAAGATACGCAGTATTTT. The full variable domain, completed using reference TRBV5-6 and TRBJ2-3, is DAGVTQSPTHLIKTRGQQVTLRCSPKSGHDTVSWYQQALGQGPQFIFQYYEEEERQRGNFPDRFSGHQFPNYSSELNVNALLLGDSALYLCASSRNGGNEDTQYFGPGTRLTVL.

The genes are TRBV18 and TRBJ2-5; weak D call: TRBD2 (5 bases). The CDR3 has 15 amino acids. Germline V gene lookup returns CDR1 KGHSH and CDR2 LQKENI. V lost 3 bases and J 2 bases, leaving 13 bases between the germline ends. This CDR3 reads CASSPGSGFQETQYF. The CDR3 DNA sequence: TGTGCCAGCTCACCTGGATCGGGATTTCAAGAGACCCAGTACTTC.

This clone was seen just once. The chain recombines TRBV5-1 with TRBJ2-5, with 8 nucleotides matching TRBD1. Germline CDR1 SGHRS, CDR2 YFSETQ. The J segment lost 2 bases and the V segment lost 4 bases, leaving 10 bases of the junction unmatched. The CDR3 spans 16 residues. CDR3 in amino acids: CASSPGTGHAQETQYF. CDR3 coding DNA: TGCGCCAGCAGCCCGGGGACAGGTCACGCTCAAGAGACCCAGTACTTC.

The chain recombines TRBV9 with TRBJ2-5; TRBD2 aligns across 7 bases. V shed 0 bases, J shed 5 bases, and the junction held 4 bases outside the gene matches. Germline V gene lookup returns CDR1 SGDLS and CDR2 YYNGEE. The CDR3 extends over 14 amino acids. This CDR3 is CASSVGGGEETQYF. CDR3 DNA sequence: TGTGCCAGCAGCGTAGGTGGGGGGGAGGAGACCCAGTACTTC.

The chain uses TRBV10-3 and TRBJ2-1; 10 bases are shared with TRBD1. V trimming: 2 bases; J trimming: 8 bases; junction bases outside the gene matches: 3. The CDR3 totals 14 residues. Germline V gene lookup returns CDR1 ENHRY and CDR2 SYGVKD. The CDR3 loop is CAISEGDRGDEQFF. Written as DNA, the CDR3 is TGTGCCATCAGTGAGGGGGACAGGGGCGATGAGCAGTTCTTC.

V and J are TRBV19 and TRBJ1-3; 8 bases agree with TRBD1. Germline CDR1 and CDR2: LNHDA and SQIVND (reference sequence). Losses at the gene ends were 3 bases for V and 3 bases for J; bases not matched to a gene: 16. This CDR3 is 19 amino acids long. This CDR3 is CASSIGGQGTLGLGNTIYF. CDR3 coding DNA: TGTGCCAGTAGTATTGGTGGACAGGGCACCCTCGGACTTGGAAACACCATATATTTT.

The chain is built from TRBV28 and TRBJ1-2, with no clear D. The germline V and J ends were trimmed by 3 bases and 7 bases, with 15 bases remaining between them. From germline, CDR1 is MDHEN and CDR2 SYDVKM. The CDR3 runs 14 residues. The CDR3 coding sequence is TGTGCCAGCAGTTTTACCCGGAGTGACTCTGGCTACACCTTC. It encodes CASSFTRSDSGYTF.

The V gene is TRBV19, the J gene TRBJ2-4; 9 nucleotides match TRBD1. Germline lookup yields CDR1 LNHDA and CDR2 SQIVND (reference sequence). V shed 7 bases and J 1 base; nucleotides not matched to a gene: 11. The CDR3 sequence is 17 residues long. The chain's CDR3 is CASNPGQGIRAKNIQYF. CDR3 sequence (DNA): TGTGCCAGTAACCCGGGACAGGGAATTAGGGCCAAAAACATTCAGTACTTC.

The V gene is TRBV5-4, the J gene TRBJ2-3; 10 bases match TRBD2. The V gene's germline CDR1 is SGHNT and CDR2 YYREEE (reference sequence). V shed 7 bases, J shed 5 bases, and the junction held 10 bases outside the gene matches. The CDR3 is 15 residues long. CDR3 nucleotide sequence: TGTGCCAGCCGCAAAGCGGGGGGGCCAAAAGATACGCAGTATTTT. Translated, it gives CASRKAGGPKDTQYF. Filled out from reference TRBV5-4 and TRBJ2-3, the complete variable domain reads ETGVTQSPTHLIKTRGQQVTLRCSSQSGHNTVSWYQQALGQGPQFIFQYYREEENGRGNFPPRFSGLQFPNYSSELNVNALELDDSALYLCASRKAGGPKDTQYFGPGTRLTVL.

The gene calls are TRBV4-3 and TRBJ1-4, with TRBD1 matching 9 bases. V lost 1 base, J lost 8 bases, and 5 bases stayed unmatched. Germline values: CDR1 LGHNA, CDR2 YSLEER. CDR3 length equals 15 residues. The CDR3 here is CASSQGTGDSEKLFF. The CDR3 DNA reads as TGCGCCAGCAGCCAAGGGACAGGGGATAGCGAAAAACTGTTTTTT.

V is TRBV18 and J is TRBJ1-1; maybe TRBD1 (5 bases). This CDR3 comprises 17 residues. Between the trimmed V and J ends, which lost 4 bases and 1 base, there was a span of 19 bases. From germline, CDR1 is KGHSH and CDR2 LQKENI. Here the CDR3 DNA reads TGTGCCAGCTCACTATTTAAACAGGTCTTCAAGAACACTGAAGCTTTCTTT. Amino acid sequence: CASSLFKQVFKNTEAFF.

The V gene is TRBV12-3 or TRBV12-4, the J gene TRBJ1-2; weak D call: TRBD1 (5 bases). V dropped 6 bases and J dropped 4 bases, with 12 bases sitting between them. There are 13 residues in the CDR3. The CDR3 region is CASSQQGGYGYTF. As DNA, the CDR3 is TGTGCCAGCAGCCAGCAGGGAGGCTATGGCTACACCTTC.

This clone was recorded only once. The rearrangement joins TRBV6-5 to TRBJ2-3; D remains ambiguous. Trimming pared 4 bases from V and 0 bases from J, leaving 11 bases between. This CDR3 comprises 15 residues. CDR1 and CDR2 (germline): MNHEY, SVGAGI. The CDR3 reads CASSSGLRSTDTQYF. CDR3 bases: TGTGCCAGCAGTTCAGGCCTAAGGAGCACAGATACGCAGTATTTT.

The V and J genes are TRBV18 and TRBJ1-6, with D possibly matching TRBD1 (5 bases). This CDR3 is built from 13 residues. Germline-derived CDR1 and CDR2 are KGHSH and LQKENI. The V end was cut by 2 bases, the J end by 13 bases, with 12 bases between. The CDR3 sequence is CASSPSKEGPLHF. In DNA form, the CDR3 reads TGTGCCAGCTCACCAAGTAAGGAGGGGCCCCTCCACTTT.

The CDR3 region is CASSYTENTEAFF. The DNA of the CDR3 is TGCGCCAGCAGCTACACAGAGAACACTGAAGCTTTCTTT. The rearrangement joins TRBV5-1 to TRBJ1-1; D gene unclear. CDR3 length: 13 residues. Germline V lookup: CDR1 SGHRS, CDR2 YFSETQ. V lost 3 bases and J lost 1, with 7 bases in between.

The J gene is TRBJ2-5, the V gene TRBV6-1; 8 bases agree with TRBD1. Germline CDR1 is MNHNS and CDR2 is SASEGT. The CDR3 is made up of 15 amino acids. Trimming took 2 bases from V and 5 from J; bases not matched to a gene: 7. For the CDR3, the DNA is TGTGCCAGCAGTGAACCCAGGGGGCTTGTGGAGACCCAGTACTTC. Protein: CASSEPRGLVETQYF.

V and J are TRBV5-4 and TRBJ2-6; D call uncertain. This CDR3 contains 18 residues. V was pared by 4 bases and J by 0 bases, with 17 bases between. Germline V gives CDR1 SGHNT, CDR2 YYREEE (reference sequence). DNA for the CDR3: TGTGCCAGCAGCACCTTCCAAGCCCGGTCCTCTGGGGCCAACGTCCTGACTTTC. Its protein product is CASSTFQARSSGANVLTF.